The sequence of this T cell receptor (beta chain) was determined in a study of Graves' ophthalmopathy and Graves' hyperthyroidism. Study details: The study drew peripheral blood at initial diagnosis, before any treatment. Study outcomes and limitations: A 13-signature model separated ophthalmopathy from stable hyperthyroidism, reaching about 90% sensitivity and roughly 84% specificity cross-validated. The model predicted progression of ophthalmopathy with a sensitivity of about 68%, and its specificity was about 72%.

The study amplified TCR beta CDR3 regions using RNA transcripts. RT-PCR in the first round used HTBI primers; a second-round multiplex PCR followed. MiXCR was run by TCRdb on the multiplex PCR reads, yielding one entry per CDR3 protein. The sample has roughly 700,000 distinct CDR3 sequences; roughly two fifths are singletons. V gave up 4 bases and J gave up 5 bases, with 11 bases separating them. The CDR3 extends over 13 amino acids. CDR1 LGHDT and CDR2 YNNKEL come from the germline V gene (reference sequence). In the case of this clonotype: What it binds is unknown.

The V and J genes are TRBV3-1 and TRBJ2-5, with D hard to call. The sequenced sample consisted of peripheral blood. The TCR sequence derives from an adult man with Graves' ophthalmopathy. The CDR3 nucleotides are TGTGCCAGCAGCCTCCCCTCGGTTGAGACCCAGTACTTC. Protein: CASSLPSVETQYF.